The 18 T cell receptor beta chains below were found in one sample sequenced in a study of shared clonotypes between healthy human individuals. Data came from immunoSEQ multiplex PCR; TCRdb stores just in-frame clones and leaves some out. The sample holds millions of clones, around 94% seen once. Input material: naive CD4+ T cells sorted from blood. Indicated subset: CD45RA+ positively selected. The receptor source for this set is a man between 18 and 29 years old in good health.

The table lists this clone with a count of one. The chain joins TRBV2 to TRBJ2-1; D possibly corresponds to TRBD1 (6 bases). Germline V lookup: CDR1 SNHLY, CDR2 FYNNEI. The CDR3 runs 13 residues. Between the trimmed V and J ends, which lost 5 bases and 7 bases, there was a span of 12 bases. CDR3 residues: CASSNDRRNEQFF. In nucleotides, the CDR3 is TGTGCCAGCAGTAATGACAGGAGAAATGAGCAGTTCTTC.

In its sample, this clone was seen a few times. The CDR3 sequence: CASSLDGALSPNYGYTF. CDR3 nucleotide sequence: TGCGCCAGCAGCTTGGACGGAGCCCTCAGTCCTAACTATGGCTACACCTTC. The chain carries TRBV5-1 and TRBJ1-2; D unresolved. The CDR3 loop spans 17 amino acids. Deletions cut 0 bases from V and 0 bases from J, with 15 bases between. CDR1 and CDR2 (germline): SGHRS, YFSETQ.

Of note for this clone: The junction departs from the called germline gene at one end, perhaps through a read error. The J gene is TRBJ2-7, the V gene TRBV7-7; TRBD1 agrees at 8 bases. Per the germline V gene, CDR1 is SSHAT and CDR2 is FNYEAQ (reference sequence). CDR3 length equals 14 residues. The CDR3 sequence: CASSLGQGEDEQYF. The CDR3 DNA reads TGTGCTAGCAGCTTAGGACAGGGAGAAGACGAGCAGTACTTC.

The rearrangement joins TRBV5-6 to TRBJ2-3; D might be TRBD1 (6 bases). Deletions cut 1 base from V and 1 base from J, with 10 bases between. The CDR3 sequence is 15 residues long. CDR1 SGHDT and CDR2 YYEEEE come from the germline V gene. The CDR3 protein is CASSLPGAGTDTQYF. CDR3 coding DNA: TGTGCCAGCAGCTTGCCAGGGGCGGGCACAGATACGCAGTATTTT.

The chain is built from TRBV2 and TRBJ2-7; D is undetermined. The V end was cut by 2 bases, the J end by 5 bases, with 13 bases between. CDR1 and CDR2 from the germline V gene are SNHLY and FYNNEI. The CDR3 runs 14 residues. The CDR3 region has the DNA TGTGCCAGCAGTGAATACCAGAGCCTTAACGAGCAGTACTTC. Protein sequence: CASSEYQSLNEQYF.

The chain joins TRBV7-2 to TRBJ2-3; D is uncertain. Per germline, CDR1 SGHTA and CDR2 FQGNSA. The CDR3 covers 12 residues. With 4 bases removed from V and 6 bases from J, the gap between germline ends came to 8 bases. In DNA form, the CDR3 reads TGTGCCAGCAGCTCCCTTAGGGATACGCAGTATTTT. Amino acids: CASSSLRDTQYF.

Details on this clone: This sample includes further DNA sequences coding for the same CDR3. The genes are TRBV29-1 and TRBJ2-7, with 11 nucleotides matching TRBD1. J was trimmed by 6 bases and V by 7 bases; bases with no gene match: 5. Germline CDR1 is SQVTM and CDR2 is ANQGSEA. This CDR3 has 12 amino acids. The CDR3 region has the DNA TGCAGCGCCGGACAGGGGGCCGGCGAGCAGTACTTC. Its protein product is CSAGQGAGEQYF.

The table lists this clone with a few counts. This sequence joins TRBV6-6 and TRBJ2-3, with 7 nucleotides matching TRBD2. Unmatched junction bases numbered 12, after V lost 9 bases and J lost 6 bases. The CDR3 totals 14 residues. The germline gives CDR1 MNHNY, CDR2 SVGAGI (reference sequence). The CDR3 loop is CASSTGGNWDTQYF. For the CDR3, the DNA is TGTGCCAGTTCCACGGGGGGAAACTGGGATACGCAGTATTTT.

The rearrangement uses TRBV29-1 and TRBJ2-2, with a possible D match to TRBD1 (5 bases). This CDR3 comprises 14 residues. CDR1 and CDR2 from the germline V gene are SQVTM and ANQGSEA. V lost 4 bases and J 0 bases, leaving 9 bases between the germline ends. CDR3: CSVGLGANTGELFF. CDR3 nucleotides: TGCAGCGTTGGGCTAGGGGCGAACACCGGGGAGCTGTTTTTT.

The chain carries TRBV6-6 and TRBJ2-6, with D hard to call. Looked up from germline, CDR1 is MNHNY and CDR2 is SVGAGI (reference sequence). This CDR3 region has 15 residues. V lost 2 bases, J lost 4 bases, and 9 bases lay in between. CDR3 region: CASSYEGVGANVLTF. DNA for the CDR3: TGTGCCAGCAGTTACGAAGGTGTGGGGGCCAACGTCCTGACTTTC.

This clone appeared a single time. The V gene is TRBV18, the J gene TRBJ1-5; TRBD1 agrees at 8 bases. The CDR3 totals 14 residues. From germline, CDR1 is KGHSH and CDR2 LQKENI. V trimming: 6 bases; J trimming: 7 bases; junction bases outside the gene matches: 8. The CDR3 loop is CASSRETGEQPQHF. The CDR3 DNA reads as TGTGCCAGCTCCCGAGAGACAGGGGAACAGCCCCAGCATTTT. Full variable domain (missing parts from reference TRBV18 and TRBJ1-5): NAGVMQNPRHLVRRRGQEARLRCSPMKGHSHVYWYRQLPEEGLKFMVYLQKENIIDESGMPKERFSAEFPKEGPSILRIQQVVRGDSAAYFCASSRETGEQPQHFGDGTRLSIL.

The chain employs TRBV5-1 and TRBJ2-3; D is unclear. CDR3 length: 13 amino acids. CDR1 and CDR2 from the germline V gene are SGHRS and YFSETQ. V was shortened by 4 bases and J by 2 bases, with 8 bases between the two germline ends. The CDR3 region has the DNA TGCGCCAGCAGCCTCTTGACCACAGATACGCAGTATTTT. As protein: CASSLLTTDTQYF.

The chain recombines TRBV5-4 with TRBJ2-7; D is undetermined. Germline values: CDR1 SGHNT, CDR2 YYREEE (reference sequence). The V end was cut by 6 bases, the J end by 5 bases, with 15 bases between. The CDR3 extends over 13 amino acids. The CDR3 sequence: CASTSANLDEQYF. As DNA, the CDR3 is TGTGCCAGCACCTCCGCGAACCTAGACGAGCAGTACTTC.

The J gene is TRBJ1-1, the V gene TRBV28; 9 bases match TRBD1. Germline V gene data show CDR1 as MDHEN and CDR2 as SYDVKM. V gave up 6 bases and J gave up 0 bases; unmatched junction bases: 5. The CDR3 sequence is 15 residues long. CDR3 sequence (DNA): TGTGCCAGCAGCTCAGACAGGGGGGTGAACACTGAAGCTTTCTTT. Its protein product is CASSSDRGVNTEAFF.

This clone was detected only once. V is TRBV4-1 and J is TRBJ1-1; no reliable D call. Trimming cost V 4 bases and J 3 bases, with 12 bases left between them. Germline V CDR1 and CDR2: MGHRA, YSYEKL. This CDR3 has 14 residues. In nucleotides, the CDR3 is TGCGCCAGCAGCCCTAAGGACGGATACACTGAAGCTTTCTTT. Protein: CASSPKDGYTEAFF.

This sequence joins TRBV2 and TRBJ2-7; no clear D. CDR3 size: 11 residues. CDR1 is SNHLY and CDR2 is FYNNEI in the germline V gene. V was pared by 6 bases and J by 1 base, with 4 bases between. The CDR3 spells CASRESYEQYF. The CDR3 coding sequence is TGTGCCAGCAGGGAATCCTACGAGCAGTACTTC.

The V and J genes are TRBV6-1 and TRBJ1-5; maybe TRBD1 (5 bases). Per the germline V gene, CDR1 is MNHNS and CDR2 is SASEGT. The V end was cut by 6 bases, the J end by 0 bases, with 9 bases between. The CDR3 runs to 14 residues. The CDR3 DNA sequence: TGTGCCAGCAGAGACAGATATAGCAATCAGCCCCAGCATTTT. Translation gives CASRDRYSNQPQHF.

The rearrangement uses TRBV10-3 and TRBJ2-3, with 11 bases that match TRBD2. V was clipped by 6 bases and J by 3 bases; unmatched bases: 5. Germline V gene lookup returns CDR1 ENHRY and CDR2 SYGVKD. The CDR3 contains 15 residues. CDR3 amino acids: CAIRTSGIKTDTQYF. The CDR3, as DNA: TGTGCCATCAGGACTAGCGGGATTAAGACAGATACGCAGTATTTT.